This T cell receptor (beta chain) is drawn from a study of CD4 and CD8 cells across lung adenocarcinoma regions. CDR1 is MNHEY and CDR2 is SVGAGI in the germline V gene. This CDR3 is 15 amino acids long. The germline V and J ends were trimmed by 2 bases and 7 bases, with 14 bases remaining between them. In TCRdb, the PCR reads were re-called with MiXCR into one record per CDR3 protein. The sample lists 11,000 or so distinct CDR3 sequences, about 50% seen once, with 30% to 40% in the top ten. This clonotype occurred many times. Localized lung adenocarcinoma, a non-small cell lung cancer, affected the donors.

Sequencing was carried out using CD8+ T cells from the center of a lung tumor. This rearrangement joins TRBV6-5 to TRBJ1-4; D might be TRBD1 (5 bases). This receptor was taken from a female donor with lung adenocarcinoma. The CD4 and CD8 labels of this study may be unreliable. CDR3 region: CASSYGGQGVEKLFF. CDR3 sequence (DNA): TGTGCCAGCAGTTACGGCGGTCAGGGCGTTGAAAAACTGTTTTTT.